This TCR beta chain was captured by sequencing in a study of cytomegalovirus exposure and HLA in healthy donors (dated by TCRdb to 2016 to 2017). About the investigation overall: An earlier analysis of roughly 500 of the donors reported 276 Gb of sequence data and 95 million to 130 million unique TCR beta sequences obtained from around 190 million T cells. A later genetic analysis took genome-wide SNP genotypes for about 55% of the roughly 670 donors and used that subset as a discovery cohort. Every discovery cohort repertoire had been produced on one sequencing platform. An earlier analysis of a few hundred of the donors applied high-throughput TCR beta sequencing to assess whether each TCR beta V gene segment acted as functional or pseudogenic. Alongside the repertoire data, information on donor age, sex, ethnicity and CMV serostatus was compiled. Class I and class II HLA loci were covered by the typing at four-digit resolution. Among about 390 genotyped donors of the cohort, an average of around 240,000 unique TCR beta nucleotide sequences were sequenced per donor, around 20% of them non-productive. Using immunosequencing, the study profiled T cell repertoires from approximately 700 subjects and related those repertoires to cytomegalovirus serostatus. Rather than using new phenotypic data, the later analysis identified candidate immune exposures from TCR beta sequences and from how often those sequences occurred across donors. Among the approximately 400 genotyped donors, around 79% belonged to the genetic ancestry cluster associated with self-reported Caucasian donors. About 300 gigabases of sequencing data and 70 million to 85 million unique TCR sequences were included in an early release covering about 600 HLA-typed donors. Because of strong linkage in the cohort, five DR-DQ haplotypes were treated as single units for association and clustering. To predict cytomegalovirus infection status, the study combined high-throughput TCR immunosequencing, statistical association of individual TCRs with disease status, and machine learning. Typing coverage differed by locus: A, B, C, DRB1 and DQB1 were typed in about 620-630 donors, DQA1 in approximately 520, DPA1 in some 610, and DPB1 in 450 to 490. Along with the roughly 700-subject first cohort, a separate validation cohort of around 110 different subjects was used. The study aimed to test whether signatures of past pathogen exposure could be identified by cataloging public T cell receptors. A later analysis re-analyzed previously published TCR beta repertoires from roughly 690 donors and added high-resolution HLA genotyping to study TCR occurrence patterns.

The library was generated by the immunoSEQ multiplex PCR assay. The multiplex PCR relied on a mix of 60 forward primers for TCR Vbeta segments and 13 reverse primers for TCR Jbeta segments. Amplification of the CDR3 region of rearranged TCR beta genes was performed with a multiplex PCR assay on genomic DNA. Amplified TCR beta libraries were sequenced as 87-base-pair reads on the Illumina HiSeq System. Regarding the original processing steps: Across the 666 repertoires, a later analysis counted about 81 million unique TCR beta chains, around 11 million of which were shared by at least two donors. To remove PCR and sequencing errors, raw reads were error-corrected and collapsed into unique sequences using a nearest-neighbor algorithm that merged closely related sequences. V, D and J gene segments were assigned by aligning CDR3 sequences to IMGT reference sequences. For a sequence to be retained, at least a six-nucleotide match to both a V gene segment and a J gene segment was required. A rearrangement was called productive if the CDR3 had no stop codons and remained in frame with V and J, and every other rearrangement was called non-productive. Following IMGT convention, CDR3 was defined as the stretch from the second conserved V-encoded cysteine to the conserved J-encoded phenylalanine. In an earlier analysis of 587 of the donors, sequences lacking an unambiguous match to a single V gene segment were excluded. In an earlier analysis of 587 of the donors, V segments were called functional above 56.7% productive rearrangements and were called segregating when the between-donor standard deviation exceeded 5%. A statistical classification framework was developed to diagnose cytomegalovirus status using the catalog of TCR beta chain sequences. A later analysis assigned V and J genes by comparing TCR nucleotide sequences with IMGT/GENE-DB human TR gene sequences. A later analysis assigned CDR3 sequences and most-parsimonious VDJ recombination scenarios with the TCRdist pipeline. In a later analysis, every TCR beta chain was defined by the combination of its CDR3 amino acid sequence and its V-gene family, and reads without a unique V-gene family were dropped. A later analysis removed 500 to 600 highly shared, low-generation-probability nucleotide sequences to deal with suspected cross-contamination and a sequencing artifact. A later analysis calculated a clonal expansion index for each public chain from normalized within-repertoire ranks of inferred template counts. In a later analysis, generation probabilities were computed with a VDJ recombination model fitted to out-of-frame rearrangements, and the resulting probabilities were checked against IGoR. In a later analysis, TCR-TCR, TCR-HLA and TCR-CMV co-occurrence was scored with hypergeometric tests, and a repertoire-size bias correction was applied to TCR pairs. To estimate false discovery rates, a later analysis permuted the HLA or CMV assignments 20 times. In a later analysis, co-occurring TCRs were grouped with DBSCAN, and TCRdist sequence similarity was added when clustering was performed within HLA-allele-positive subsets. Repertoires with fewer than 30,000 or more than 120,000 public chains were left out of co-occurrence clustering, as were five repertoires with anomalous nucleotide sharing. Entries here come from immuneACCESS through TCRdb and include only in-frame sequences with V and J called. Some clones fail to appear in such tables; in the studies checked, an unresolved V gene covers under half of the shortfall, and the cause of the remainder is unknown. V and J calls and clone size come straight from that table; D and trimming were deduced from the DNA. In all, the sample holds under 200,000 clones, and about 86% of those were seen once. The top ten clonotypes cover around 0.3% of the sample.

Concerning this clone: This receptor's antigen is unknown. It has no much larger one-base neighbor in the sample; base qualities were not kept.

Including cysteine and phenylalanine, the CDR3 has 14 amino acids. The sequence is cut down to CDR3 DNA, 42 bases in frame from base 1. The germline V gene encodes CDR1 MNHEY and CDR2 SVGAGI. Trimming removed 2 bases from V and 4 bases from J, leaving 10 bases between the germline ends. Study-wide conclusions, independent of this receptor: According to a later analysis, TCR association rates differed among HLA loci, with DRB1 alleles showing the most associated TCRs and HLA-C alleles showing the fewest. In a later genetic analysis, fewer N-insertions in productive TCRs were reported among donors in an Asian-associated ancestry cluster than the approximately 670-donor mean. Most CMV-associated TCR beta chains appeared to be HLA-restricted in a later analysis, and the HLA associations seemed to be driven largely by CMV exposure. Some IMGT-functional V segments, including TRBV6-2 and TRBV6-3, could not be distinguished by the 87-base-pair reads and were therefore excluded. In an earlier analysis of some 500 of the donors, most TCR beta V segments were observed in productive rearrangements about 90% or about 30% of the time, broadly matching IMGT annotations. A later analysis reported that several top co-occurrence clusters appeared linked to parvovirus B19, influenza, CMV and Epstein-Barr virus. When HLA alleles, especially DR and DQ, strongly co-occurred, TCR associations were difficult to assign to individual alleles. The study listed approximately 160 TCR beta chains as associated with cytomegalovirus. A later analysis found that HLA-associated TCR beta chains were more clonally expanded and had lower generation probabilities than equally common non-associated chains. Sequencing depth was assumed to be roughly uniform across donors in the presence/absence analyses, though that assumption may not hold. Linkage disequilibrium might explain the correlated functional status among segregating V segments, but an unknown experimental factor could not be ruled out. The classifier was reported to diagnose cytomegalovirus status with high specificity and sensitivity in both the original and validation cohorts. The only immune exposure information available for the cohort was CMV serostatus. In this cohort, only TCR beta chains were sequenced, and detectable features were limited by the absence of alpha or paired-chain data. A cluster of highly shared sequence variants was judged likely to be a technical artifact of the sequencing pipeline. Across donors, most TCR sequences were observed very rarely, whereas some public TCRs were present in many individuals. About 15 rarely observed V segments, including chromosome 9 orphons, were excluded from the earlier analysis of a few hundred of the donors because counts were too low. According to the authors, the approach could potentially be generalized to other disease states and immunological phenotypes. A further reported finding was that TCR beta sequences accurately predicted the HLA-A and HLA-B alleles for most subjects in the first cohort. Because some donors lacked HLA typing at each locus, the association tests relied only on the typed subset. At a false discovery rate of 0.05, a later analysis linked 16,951 TCR beta sequences to specific HLA alleles. A later genetic analysis associated a missense DCLRE1C variant with V-gene and J-gene trimming of TCR beta chains, and an independent cohort replicated the association. In vitro tests confirmed that a few of the cytomegalovirus-associated TCR beta chains recognize cytomegalovirus antigens.

The cohort consisted of approximately 690 healthy bone marrow donors. At the time of sampling, all cohort members were nominally healthy, though unrecorded immune exposures were likely present. The donor tested CMV seronegative, placing the donor among the 300 to 450 seronegative members of the cohort. A peripheral blood sample was collected from each donor, and TCR beta sequencing was performed on peripheral blood mononuclear cells. Genomic DNA was extracted from the blood cell samples with the Qiagen DNeasy Blood Extraction Kit. The sample was PBMCs. The V and J genes are TRBV6-5 and TRBJ2-3; matching of 5 bases hints at TRBD1 as the D gene. The sequence was collected from a woman in her 30s in good health and CMV-seronegative. The CDR3 here reads CASSYLQGADTQYF. The nucleotide sequence is given as TGTGCCAGCAGTTACCTCCAGGGCGCAGATACGCAGTATTTT.